This is a list of T cell receptor beta chains from one sample in a study of shared T cell receptors in the human thymus. Data came from immunoSEQ multiplex PCR; TCRdb stores just in-frame clones and leaves some out. The data hold hundreds of thousands of clones, with 80% to 90% observed a single time. The same sample was also studied in work on human thymus T cells.

Sequencing was carried out using thymocytes. These receptor sequences come from a boy under two years old with a congenital heart defect. The CDR3 runs from the conserved cysteine through the conserved F or W. A D gene is named only where the DNA matches it firmly. A clone size is listed for some rows: how often the clone was seen (once, few, many), or a class if it is expanded.

>TRBD1|TRBJ1-5|TRBV2|-
CASSIDRAGQPQHF
TGTGCCAGCAGTATAGACAGGGCAGGTCAGCCCCAGCATTTT
>-|TRBJ2-2|TRBV9|-
CASSEEPQGRDTGELFF
TGTGCCAGCAGCGAAGAACCACAGGGTAGAGACACCGGGGAGCTGTTTTTT
>-|TRBJ1-2|TRBV27|-
CASRKNRANFDGYTF
TGTGCCAGCAGGAAGAACAGGGCCAACTTCGATGGCTACACCTTC
>-|TRBJ1-4|TRBV6-6|once
CASSYSSRAYEKLFF
TGTGCCAGCAGTTACTCGAGCAGGGCGTATGAAAAACTGTTTTTT
>-|TRBJ1-3|TRBV7-9|-
CASSARQGRNTIYF
TGTGCCAGCAGCGCACGACAAGGCCGGAACACCATATATTTT
>-|TRBJ1-2|TRBV2|-
CASSDGGHGYTF
TGTGCCAGCAGTGATGGGGGCCATGGCTACACCTTC
>TRBD1|TRBJ1-4|TRBV29-1|-
CSVYGTGDEKLFF
TGCAGCGTTTATGGGACAGGGGATGAAAAACTGTTTTTT
>-|TRBJ1-1|TRBV28|-
CASSPTGIPEAFF
TGTGCCAGCAGTCCCACAGGGATCCCTGAAGCTTTCTTT
>TRBD2|TRBJ2-7|TRBV14|-
CASSQDRAGEGYEQYF
TGTGCCAGCAGCCAAGATCGAGCGGGAGAAGGATACGAGCAGTACTTC
>-|TRBJ1-1|TRBV19|-
CASSIYTGSETEAFF
TGTGCCAGTAGTATATATACTGGGAGTGAGACTGAAGCTTTCTTT
>-|TRBJ2-5|TRBV11-2|-
CASSPRGETQYF
TGTGCCAGCAGTCCCCGAGGAGAGACCCAGTACTTC
>TRBD2|TRBJ2-7|TRBV4-3|-
CASSQDGGGGRTYEQYF
TGCGCCAGCAGCCAAGACGGGGGGGGAGGGAGGACCTACGAGCAGTACTTC
>-|TRBJ2-7|TRBV7-9|-
CASSLGRLVYEQYF
TGTGCCAGCAGCTTAGGGCGACTCGTCTACGAGCAGTACTTC
>-|TRBJ2-5|TRBV6-1|-
CASSESEQSQETQYF
TGTGCCAGCAGTGAGAGTGAACAGTCACAAGAGACCCAGTACTTC
>-|TRBJ1-6|TRBV6-1|-
CASSEKENSPLHF
TGTGCCAGCAGTGAAAAGGAGAATTCACCCCTCCACTTT
>-|TRBJ1-2|TRBV28|-
CASSLSPGRAESSYGYTF
TGTGCCAGCAGTTTATCCCCAGGGCGTGCGGAATCGAGTTATGGCTACACCTTC
>TRBD1|TRBJ2-7|TRBV9|once
CASSPRPGTVGAYEQYF
TGTGCCAGCAGCCCACGCCCTGGGACAGTGGGGGCCTACGAGCAGTACTTC
>TRBD1|TRBJ1-2|TRBV12-5|-
CASGLLRGQTIPRNYGYTF
TGTGCTAGTGGTTTGCTCCGGGGACAGACCATCCCGAGAAACTATGGCTACACCTTC
>TRBD1|TRBJ2-2|TRBV15|-
CATSSLSTGNAGELFF
TGTGCCACCAGCAGCTTGTCGACAGGGAATGCCGGGGAGCTGTTTTTT
>-|TRBJ1-4|TRBV7-9|-
CASSLASTEDEKLFF
TGTGCCAGCAGCTTAGCGTCAACAGAAGATGAAAAACTGTTTTTT
>TRBD2|TRBJ2-7|TRBV25-1|-
CASSRNAGLAEAEQYF
TGTGCCAGCAGTAGAAACGCGGGACTAGCGGAGGCCGAGCAGTACTTC
>-|TRBJ2-5|TRBV28|once
CASSLHGTHIQETQYF
TGTGCCAGCAGTTTACATGGGACTCACATCCAAGAGACCCAGTACTTC
>TRBD1|TRBJ2-5|TRBV28|-
CATGQGVGKWETQYF
TGTGCCACCGGACAGGGGGTCGGCAAATGGGAGACCCAGTACTTC
>-|TRBJ2-5|TRBV7-3|-
CASSPNATSEIEGRTQETQYF
TGTGCCAGCAGCCCTAACGCAACCTCTGAGATAGAGGGGAGGACCCAAGAGACCCAGTACTTC
>-|TRBJ1-1|TRBV11-2|once
CASSPGLRNTEAFF
TGTGCCAGCAGCCCGGGACTCAGGAACACTGAAGCTTTCTTT
>-|TRBJ2-7|TRBV4-3|-
CASSSLPGGRYEQYF
TGCGCCAGCAGCTCCCTCCCCGGGGGGCGATACGAGCAGTACTTC
>-|TRBJ1-1|TRBV4-3|-
CASSQGGGAGTEAFF
TGCGCCAGCAGCCAGGGGGGGGGCGCGGGGACTGAAGCTTTCTTT
>-|TRBJ1-2|TRBV4-3|-
CASSQDRNLIRGYGYTF
TGCGCCAGCAGCCAAGATCGGAACCTTATAAGAGGCTATGGCTACACCTTC
>TRBD1|TRBJ1-1|TRBV12-5|-
CASGCPPYRDRGSDTEAFF
TGTGCTAGTGGTTGCCCCCCGTACCGGGACAGGGGATCGGACACTGAAGCTTTCTTT
>TRBD1|TRBJ2-7|TRBV4-3|-
CASSQRTGDEQYF
TGCGCCAGCAGCCAAAGGACAGGGGACGAGCAGTACTTC
>TRBD2|TRBJ2-5|TRBV30|-
CAWSVLWRGISGGQETQYF
TGTGCCTGGAGTGTACTGTGGCGGGGAATTAGCGGGGGGCAAGAGACCCAGTACTTC
>TRBD2|TRBJ2-1|TRBV5-1|-
CASSPGLAAYNEQFF
TGCGCCAGCAGCCCGGGACTAGCGGCCTACAATGAGCAGTTCTTC
>-|TRBJ2-2|TRBV7-9|-
CASSFRLASEGTGELFF
TGTGCCAGCAGCTTTCGGCTAGCGAGTGAGGGCACCGGGGAGCTGTTTTTT
>-|TRBJ1-2|TRBV28|few
CASSLVQSHGYTF
TGTGCCAGCAGTTTGGTACAGAGTCATGGCTACACCTTC
>TRBD2|TRBJ2-7|TRBV4-2|-
CASSQLAESYEQYF
TGTGCCAGCAGCCAGCTAGCGGAGTCCTACGAGCAGTACTTC
>TRBD2|TRBJ2-3|TRBV27|-
CASSLSLAGGADTQYF
TGTGCCAGCAGTTTATCACTAGCGGGGGGGGCTGATACGCAGTATTTT
>-|TRBJ1-2|TRBV7-8|-
CASSFNGVRDTTTEVGYTF
TGTGCCAGCAGCTTTAATGGCGTTCGGGACACTACAACCGAGGTCGGCTACACCTTC
>TRBD1|TRBJ2-7|TRBV29-1|-
CSVVIQGRTWQYF
TGCAGCGTTGTCATACAGGGGCGTACATGGCAGTACTTC
>-|TRBJ2-1|TRBV2|-
CASSEQGPIYNEQFF
TGTGCCAGCAGTGAACAGGGTCCCATCTACAATGAGCAGTTCTTC
>-|TRBJ1-5|TRBV19|-
CATAANSNQPQHF
TGTGCCACGGCGGCTAATAGCAATCAGCCCCAGCATTTT
>-|TRBJ2-5|TRBV28|-
CASRLSRGGGETQYF
TGTGCCAGCCGCTTGTCTAGGGGAGGAGGAGAGACCCAGTACTTC
>TRBD1|TRBJ1-2|TRBV6-1|-
CASNPGTANYGYTF
TGTGCCAGCAATCCCGGGACAGCTAACTATGGCTACACCTTC
>-|TRBJ2-3|TRBV5-8|few
CASSIARGGDTQYF
TGTGCCAGCAGCATAGCTCGAGGAGGCGATACGCAGTATTTT
>TRBD2|TRBJ2-5|TRBV27|-
CASSLSMTSGVLLQETQYF
TGTGCCAGCAGTTTATCTATGACTAGCGGGGTTCTTCTCCAAGAGACCCAGTACTTC
>TRBD2|TRBJ2-7|TRBV27|-
CASSLYGGRLAADGPHEQYF
TGTGCCAGCAGTTTATACGGCGGGAGGCTAGCGGCGGATGGTCCCCACGAGCAGTACTTC
>TRBD1|TRBJ2-1|TRBV10-1|-
CASSVRAGGINEQFF
TGCGCCAGCAGTGTTAGGGCAGGGGGCATCAATGAGCAGTTCTTC
>-|TRBJ1-5|TRBV7-2|-
CASSRQNSNQPQHF
TGTGCCAGCAGCCGACAGAATAGCAATCAGCCCCAGCATTTT
>-|TRBJ1-3|TRBV5-1|few
CASSPIDQTGPGNTIYF
TGCGCCAGCAGCCCGATTGACCAAACGGGTCCTGGAAACACCATATATTTT
>-|TRBJ2-1|TRBV5-1|-
CASSLLQGLFNEQFF
TGCGCCAGCAGCTTGTTGCAGGGGCTGTTCAATGAGCAGTTCTTC
>TRBD1|TRBJ1-2|TRBV5-1|-
CASSTAGQGLGYTF
TGCGCCAGCAGCACAGCGGGACAGGGGCTTGGCTACACCTTC
>-|TRBJ2-5|TRBV7-2|-
CASSFPNKIGTLQETQYF
TGTGCCAGCAGCTTTCCGAACAAGATAGGGACACTCCAAGAGACCCAGTACTTC